This T cell receptor beta chain appears in the sequencing data of a study of CD4 T cells in relation to SARS-CoV-2 and coronaviruses. The overall study: After approximately 10 days of antigen culture, PBMC TCR beta CDR3s were sequenced. Study observations and caveats: In approximately 70% of donors, memory CD4+ clonotypes crossrecognized SARS-CoV-2 and at least one common cold coronavirus spike.

For this clone: The antigen remains unidentified.

Before the COVID-19 pandemic, during about 2011-2019, CD4+ T cells were taken from unexposed donors. After about 11 days of culture, CD4+ T cells were isolated. Testing used SARS-CoV-2 S/N and four cold-coronavirus spikes on unexposed-donor CD4+ T cells, cells permitting. The table came from immunoSEQ multiplex PCR; TCRdb's copy has only in-frame clones and leaves some out. The repertoire includes about 19,000 clones, over 65% of them detected once, and over 20% sits in the top ten. This CDR3 spans 15 amino acids. Germline assignment: CDR1 ENHRY and CDR2 SYGVKD. The V end lost 0 bases, the J end lost 6 bases, and 12 bases lay between the germline ends.

What was sequenced was CD4+ T cells from PBMCs, cultured in vitro. The clonotype originates from a human donor in good health. The rearrangement links TRBV10-3 to TRBJ1-5; D not certain. CDR3 region: CAISESLGGSQPQHF. The CDR3 DNA follows: TGTGCCATCAGTGAGTCGTTGGGTGGGAGTCAGCCCCAGCATTTT.